These T cell receptor beta chains were read from a single sample in a study of cytomegalovirus exposure and HLA in healthy donors. Produced via immunoSEQ multiplex PCR; TCRdb's table is partial and in-frame only. The sample includes more than 150,000 clones, around 81% of them seen just once. Material: PBMCs. These receptors originate from a man in his forties in good health and CMV-seronegative. Each CDR3 is given without its conserved first and last residue.

j_gene	v_gene	CDR3aa
TRBJ1-3	TRBV11-2	ASSHRQGSYSGNTIY
TRBJ2-5	TRBV7-3	ASSLRGGRGVEFQETQY
TRBJ2-3	TRBV7-2	ASSLRGLEGDTQY
TRBJ2-7	TRBV19	ASSGTGYSYEQY
TRBJ1-1	TRBV25-1	ASARGDTEAF
TRBJ1-1	TRBV11-2	ASSSLVGGTEAF
TRBJ2-3	TRBV7-9	ASSLSSGSADTQY
TRBJ2-7	TRBV14	ASSASGVGHEQY
TRBJ1-4	TRBV9	ASSGGAGVDEKLF
TRBJ1-2	TRBV9	ASSASGTDYGYT
TRBJ1-3	TRBV5-1	ASSLDGYSGNTIY
TRBJ1-4	TRBV18	ASSPSKTGTNEKLF
TRBJ1-2	TRBV29-1	SVEDRNYGYT
TRBJ1-1	TRBV5-4	ASSLFRQGEAF
TRBJ1-6	TRBV5-1	ASSPDTGVLNSPLH
TRBJ2-3	TRBV7-2	ASSLELAGSDTQY
TRBJ2-5	TRBV7-9	ASSSPGLTTQY
-	TRBV27	ASSPGIHYEQY
TRBJ1-4	TRBV6-5	ASSYQLAGTNEKLF
TRBJ2-2	TRBV7-9	ASSFFPTGPNTGELF
TRBJ2-3	TRBV28	ASSSGSSRGDAQY
TRBJ1-1	TRBV5-1	ASSPRGQGATEAF
TRBJ1-5	TRBV19	ASRGQGHQPQH
TRBJ2-5	TRBV9	ASSQLAGVVGEQY
TRBJ2-1	TRBV7-9	SSSLSRRLNEQF
TRBJ2-3	TRBV5-4	ASSSFSGTSGTDTQY
TRBJ2-1	TRBV19	ASNSAPSGYNEQF
TRBJ1-1	TRBV5-1	ASSMGQGMGRETEAF
TRBJ2-7	TRBV4-2	ASSQESGNLYEQY
TRBJ1-2	TRBV4-2	ASSGRGTYGYT
TRBJ1-1	TRBV15	ATSRDTMPSAF
TRBJ1-2	TRBV9	ASSVGERALNYGYT
TRBJ1-2	TRBV6-5	ASSRTAETHYGYT
TRBJ2-7	TRBV27	ASSLNPGQSYEQY
TRBJ2-3	TRBV28	ASSYWGLAGTTSTDTQY
TRBJ1-4	TRBV7-8	ASSPASGNNEKLF
TRBJ2-3	TRBV2	ARQGGTSSTDTQY
TRBJ1-5	TRBV9	ASSEGGEQPQH
TRBJ1-5	TRBV28	ASRNPGQGEYQPQH
TRBJ2-7	TRBV29-1	SVEQGGYEQY
TRBJ2-7	TRBV5-1	ASSLGELAGVSYEQY
TRBJ1-3	TRBV7-9	ASSTTDRLGGNTIY
TRBJ2-1	TRBV15	ATSRGGQRELDNEQF
TRBJ1-2	TRBV5-6	ASSPTGTGNLRNYGYT
TRBJ1-1	TRBV7-3	ASSFGLNTEAF
TRBJ2-2	TRBV30	AWSGVANTGELF
TRBJ2-5	TRBV7-3	ASSLSSQETQY
TRBJ1-5	TRBV7-6	ASSLSSGAYSNQPQH